This T cell receptor (beta chain) was retrieved from a study of graft-versus-host responses after intestinal transplantation. Method: immunoSEQ multiplex PCR; TCRdb's copy keeps in-frame clones and lacks some. Of 1,100 or so clones in the sample, approximately 86% were seen once. The germline CDR1 and CDR2 sequences are MNHNS and SASEGT. The CDR3 runs 13 residues. With 4 bases removed from V and 0 bases from J, the gap between germline ends came to 4 bases. Comments on this clone: The antigen remains unidentified.

General observations from the study: Ileal or blood samples showed some GvH clones first, and such clones were also found in recipient marrow.

This TCR derives from a human patient who received an intestinal transplant, so some T cells may come from the graft donor. The J gene is TRBJ1-3, the V gene TRBV6-1; D remains unclear. The sample here was PBMCs, taken 7 days after intestinal transplantation. The CDR3 bases are TGTGCCAGCAGTGCGCGCTCTGGAAACACCATATATTTT. This translates into CASSARSGNTIYF.